This TCR beta chain is from a study of cytomegalovirus exposure and HLA in healthy donors. General observations from the study: The CMV antigen specificity of a few CMV-associated chains was confirmed through in vitro analysis. TCR beta sequences numbering roughly 18,000 were associated with HLA alleles at 0.05 false discovery rate in a later analysis. Within a later analysis, the majority of CMV-associated TCR beta chains appeared HLA-restricted.

Regarding donors, all were healthy bone marrow donors. From germline, CDR1 is SGHTA and CDR2 FQGNSA. CDR3 length: 14 amino acids. V shed 3 bases and J 5 bases; nucleotides not matched to a gene: 4. It was with 60 Vbeta and 13 Jbeta primers that the PCR ran. Some clones are missing from TCRdb's copy, which holds only in-frame ones; the method was immunoSEQ multiplex PCR. The sample carries fewer than 200,000 clones, 80% to 90% recorded once. This clone was recorded only once. Antigen: not known. This TCR came from a woman younger than 30 in good health and CMV-seronegative. Sequenced sample: PBMCs. V and J are TRBV7-2 and TRBJ2-4; TRBD1 aligns across 7 bases. CDR3 bases: TGTGCCAGCAGCTTGAGGACAGGCGAAAACATTCAGTACTTC. It encodes CASSLRTGENIQYF. The variable domain in full, completed from reference TRBV7-2 and TRBJ2-4, reads GAGVSQSPSNKVTEKGKDVELRCDPISGHTALYWYRQSLGQGLEFLIYFQGNSAPDKSGLPSDRFSAERTGGSVSTLTIQRTQQEDSAVYLCASSLRTGENIQYFGAGTRLSVL.